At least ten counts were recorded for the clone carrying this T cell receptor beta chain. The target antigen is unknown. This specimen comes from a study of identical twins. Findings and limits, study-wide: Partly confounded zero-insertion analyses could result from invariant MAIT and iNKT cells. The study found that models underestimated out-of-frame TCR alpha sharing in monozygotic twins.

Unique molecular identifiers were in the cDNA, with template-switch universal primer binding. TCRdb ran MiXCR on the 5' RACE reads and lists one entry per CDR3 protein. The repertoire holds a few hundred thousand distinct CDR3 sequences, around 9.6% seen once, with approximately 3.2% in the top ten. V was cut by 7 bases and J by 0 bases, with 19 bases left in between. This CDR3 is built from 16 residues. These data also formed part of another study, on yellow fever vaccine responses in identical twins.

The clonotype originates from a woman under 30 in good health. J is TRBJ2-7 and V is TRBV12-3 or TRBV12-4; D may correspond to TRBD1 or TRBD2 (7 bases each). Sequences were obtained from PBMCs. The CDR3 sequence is CASTRQGGQISYEQYF. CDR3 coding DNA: TGTGCCAGCACCCGGCAGGGGGGGCAAATCTCCTACGAGCAGTACTTC.